A selection of T cell receptor beta chains follows, all from one sample in a study of blood T cell repertoires in COVID-19. The protocol was immunoSEQ multiplex PCR, while the TCRdb copy is restricted to in-frame clones and leaves out a portion. The sample shows 200,000 to 300,000 clones, around 90% of them seen only once. Source material: peripheral blood. The receptors were sampled from a man aged 55-75 years who had recovered from COVID-19. Each CDR3 is given with its conserved first and last residue. A D gene is named only where the DNA matches it firmly. Some rows mark clone size as missing; the rest say once, few, many or name a class of expanded clone.

j_gene: TRBJ2-7; abundance: once; d_gene: -; v_gene: TRBV7-2; CDR3aa: CASSFGSSYEQYF; CDR3nt: TGTGCCAGCAGCTTCGGTTCGTCGTACGAGCAGTACTTC
j_gene: TRBJ1-3; abundance: -; d_gene: -; v_gene: TRBV5-1; CDR3aa: CASSVQGNTIYF; CDR3nt: TGCGCCAGCAGCGTACAGGGAAACACCATATATTTT
j_gene: TRBJ2-5; abundance: -; d_gene: -; v_gene: TRBV3-1/TRBV3-2; CDR3aa: CASRRTASSETQYF; CDR3nt: TGTGCCAGCAGGAGGACAGCATCAAGTGAGACCCAGTACTTC
j_gene: TRBJ2-7; abundance: -; d_gene: TRBD1; v_gene: TRBV9; CDR3aa: CASSGQGYEQYF; CDR3nt: TGTGCCAGCAGCGGACAGGGCTACGAGCAGTACTTC
j_gene: TRBJ1-4; abundance: -; d_gene: TRBD1; v_gene: TRBV5-1; CDR3aa: CASSRARQGNEKLFF; CDR3nt: TGCGCCAGCAGCCGAGCAAGACAGGGAAATGAAAAACTGTTTTTT
j_gene: TRBJ1-1; abundance: -; d_gene: -; v_gene: TRBV5-6; CDR3aa: CASSLFPEIGAEAFF; CDR3nt: TGTGCCAGCAGCTTGTTCCCAGAGATAGGGGCTGAAGCTTTCTTT
j_gene: TRBJ1-2; abundance: -; d_gene: TRBD1; v_gene: TRBV3-1/TRBV3-2; CDR3aa: CASSPTGTGRYGYTF; CDR3nt: TGTGCCAGCAGCCCGACCGGGACAGGGCGGTATGGCTACACCTTC
j_gene: TRBJ2-1; abundance: -; d_gene: TRBD2; v_gene: TRBV9; CDR3aa: CASSASPITSGGAYEQFF; CDR3nt: TGTGCCAGCAGCGCCTCACCTATAACTAGCGGGGGGGCGTATGAGCAGTTCTTC
j_gene: TRBJ1-2; abundance: -; d_gene: -; v_gene: TRBV4-2; CDR3aa: CASSQPGTSYGYTF; CDR3nt: TGTGCCAGCAGCCAACCGGGGACAAGTTATGGCTACACCTTC
j_gene: TRBJ1-1; abundance: few; d_gene: -; v_gene: TRBV6-2/TRBV6-3; CDR3aa: CASSSFGGAFF; CDR3nt: TGTGCCAGCAGTTCGTTCGGCGGGGCTTTCTTT
j_gene: TRBJ2-2; abundance: -; d_gene: -; v_gene: TRBV24-1; CDR3aa: CATKTGPDTGELFF; CDR3nt: TGTGCCACCAAAACAGGGCCCGACACCGGGGAGCTGTTTTTT
j_gene: TRBJ2-5; abundance: -; d_gene: TRBD2; v_gene: TRBV5-1; CDR3aa: CASSLSSGGAGETQYF; CDR3nt: TGCGCCAGCAGCTTGAGTAGCGGGGGGGCCGGGGAGACCCAGTACTTC
j_gene: TRBJ1-5; abundance: -; d_gene: TRBD1; v_gene: TRBV30; CDR3aa: CAWTDRADQPQHF; CDR3nt: TGTGCCTGGACCGACAGGGCTGATCAGCCCCAGCATTTT
j_gene: TRBJ2-1; abundance: few; d_gene: TRBD2; v_gene: TRBV2; CDR3aa: CASGGTSGVNEQFF; CDR3nt: TGTGCCAGTGGAGGGACTAGCGGGGTCAATGAGCAGTTCTTC
j_gene: TRBJ1-5; abundance: -; d_gene: TRBD1; v_gene: TRBV19; CDR3aa: CASSIIDRGPLRRPQHF; CDR3nt: TGTGCCAGTAGTATTATAGATAGGGGGCCCCTCCGGAGACCCCAGCATTTT
j_gene: TRBJ2-7; abundance: -; d_gene: TRBD2; v_gene: TRBV5-1; CDR3aa: CASSLVSGVDYEQYF; CDR3nt: TGCGCCAGCAGCTTGGTGAGCGGGGTTGACTACGAGCAGTACTTC
j_gene: TRBJ1-2; abundance: once; d_gene: -; v_gene: TRBV13; CDR3aa: CASSSDLNARGGYTF; CDR3nt: TGTGCCAGCAGCTCCGATCTGAACGCCAGGGGTGGCTACACCTTC
j_gene: TRBJ1-2; abundance: -; d_gene: -; v_gene: TRBV5-1; CDR3aa: CASSRDKYYGYTF; CDR3nt: TGCGCCAGCAGCCGGGACAAGTACTATGGCTACACCTTC
j_gene: TRBJ1-4; abundance: -; d_gene: -; v_gene: TRBV6-5; CDR3aa: CASSYGGINEKLFF; CDR3nt: TGTGCCAGCAGTTACGGAGGTATTAATGAAAAACTGTTTTTT